This T cell receptor (beta chain) emerged from a study of T cells after yellow fever vaccination. Study context: Those fractions that held only low numbers of cells were prepared using the SMART-Seq v4 Ultra Low Input RNA kit. Points from the study as a whole: Overall, a small share of clonotypes was seen in both CD4 and CD8 compartments. It was a weaker secondary response, yet one that peaked faster, at day 5 versus 15.

TCRdb redid the calling of the 5' RACE reads with MiXCR, one entry per CDR3 protein. The sample shows about 200,000 distinct CDR3 sequences, roughly 3% of them seen only once. This clonotype has ten or more counts. Its antigen is not known. CDR3 length: 13 residues. Per the germline V gene, CDR1 is MNHEY and CDR2 is SVGAGI. The V and J ends lost 6 bases and 3 bases respectively, with 6 bases between them. The clonotype comes from a man aged 18 to 30 who received the YFV17D yellow fever vaccine. The V gene is TRBV6-5, the J gene TRBJ1-6, with D hard to call. Sequenced material: CD4+ T cells sorted from PBMCs, taken 10 days after the yellow fever booster vaccination. This CDR3 reads CASSQNYNSPLHF. CDR3 DNA: TGTGCCAGCAGCCAAAACTATAATTCACCCCTCCACTTT.